The T cell receptor beta chain described here comes from a study of OX40 agonist ivuxolimab in advanced cancers. Across the whole study: Among those enrolled, mean age was 60 years (range roughly 20 to 85) and about 79% were male.

A remark on this clone: Its target is unknown.

Only in-frame clones appear in the TCRdb table, and some are missing; sequencing was by immunoSEQ multiplex PCR. The sample lists 60,000 to 80,000 clones, roughly 89% seen once, with 9.5% to 12% in the top ten. The germline V and J ends were trimmed by 2 bases and 4 bases, with 15 bases remaining between them. Germline V gene lookup returns CDR1 SGHNT and CDR2 YYREEE (reference sequence). This CDR3 has 15 amino acids. Broader study findings: The authors also found low normalized T-cell clonal expansion in some nonresponders. There was clonal expansion of CD4+ and CD8+ blood T cells by week 6 at 0.1 to 3.0 mg/kg.

The rearrangement joins TRBV5-4 to TRBJ1-2, with D unresolved. This TCR came from an adult with an advanced solid tumor such as melanoma, head and neck, liver or kidney cancer. The specimen was CD4+ or CD8+ T cells sorted from blood, collected in a trial of the OX40 agonist ivuxolimab. The CDR3 loop reads CASSFSAFEVYGYTF. In nucleotides, the CDR3 is TGTGCCAGCAGCTTTTCAGCTTTTGAGGTCTATGGCTACACCTTC.